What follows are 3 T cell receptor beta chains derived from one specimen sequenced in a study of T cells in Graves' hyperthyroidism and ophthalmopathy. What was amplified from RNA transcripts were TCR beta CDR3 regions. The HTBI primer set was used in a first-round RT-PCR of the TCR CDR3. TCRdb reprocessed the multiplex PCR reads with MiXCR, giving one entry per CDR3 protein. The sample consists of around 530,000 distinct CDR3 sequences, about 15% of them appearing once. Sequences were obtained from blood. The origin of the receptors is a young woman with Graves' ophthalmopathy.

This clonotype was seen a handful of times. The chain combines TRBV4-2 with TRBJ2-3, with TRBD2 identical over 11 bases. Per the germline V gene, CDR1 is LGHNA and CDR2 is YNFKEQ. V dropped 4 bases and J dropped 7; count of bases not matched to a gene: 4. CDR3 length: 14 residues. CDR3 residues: CASSPGTSGYTQYF. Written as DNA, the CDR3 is TGTGCCAGCAGCCCCGGGACTAGCGGTTATACGCAGTATTTT.

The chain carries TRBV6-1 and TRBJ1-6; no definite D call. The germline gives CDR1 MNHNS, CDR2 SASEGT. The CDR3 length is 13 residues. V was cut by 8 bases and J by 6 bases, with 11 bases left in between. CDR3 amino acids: CASGRGINSPLHF. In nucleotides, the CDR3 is TGTGCCAGCGGTAGAGGGATTAATTCACCCCTCCACTTT.

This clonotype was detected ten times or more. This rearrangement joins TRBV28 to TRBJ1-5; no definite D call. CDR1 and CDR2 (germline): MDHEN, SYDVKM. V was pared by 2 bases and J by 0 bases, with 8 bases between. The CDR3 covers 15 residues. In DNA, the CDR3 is TGTGCCAGCAGTTTAAACAGAGATAGCAATCAGCCCCAGCATTTT. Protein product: CASSLNRDSNQPQHF.